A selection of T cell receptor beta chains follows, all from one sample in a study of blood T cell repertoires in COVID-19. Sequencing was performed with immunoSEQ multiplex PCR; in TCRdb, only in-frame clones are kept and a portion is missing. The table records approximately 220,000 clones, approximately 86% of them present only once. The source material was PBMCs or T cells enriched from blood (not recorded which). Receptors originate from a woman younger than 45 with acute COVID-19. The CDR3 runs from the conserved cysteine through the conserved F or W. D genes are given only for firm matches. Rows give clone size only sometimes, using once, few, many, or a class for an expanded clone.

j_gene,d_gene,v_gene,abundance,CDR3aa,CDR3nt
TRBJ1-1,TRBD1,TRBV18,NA,CASSLPDRGITEAFF,TGTGCCAGCTCATTACCGGACAGGGGGATCACTGAAGCTTTCTTT
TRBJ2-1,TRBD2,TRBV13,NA,CASSFGGLAFNEQFF,TGTGCCAGCAGCTTCGGAGGACTAGCGTTCAATGAGCAGTTCTTC
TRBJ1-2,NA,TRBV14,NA,CASSQDTGDYGYTF,TGTGCCAGCAGCCAAGACACCGGGGACTATGGCTACACCTTC
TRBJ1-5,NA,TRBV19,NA,CASSTALGPQHF,TGTGCCAGTAGTACTGCTCTAGGGCCCCAGCATTTT
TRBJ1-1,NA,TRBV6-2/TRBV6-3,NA,CASSYPVGQGNTEAFF,TGTGCCAGCAGTTACCCCGTCGGGCAGGGGAACACTGAAGCTTTCTTT
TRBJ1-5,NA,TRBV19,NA,CASRPEGGQPQHF,TGTGCCAGTAGACCTGAGGGAGGCCAGCCCCAGCATTTT
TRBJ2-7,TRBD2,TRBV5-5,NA,CATTGLDSYEQYF,TGTGCCACCACCGGACTAGATTCGTACGAGCAGTACTTC
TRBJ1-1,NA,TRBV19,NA,CASRSRSMNTEAFF,TGTGCCAGTAGGTCGAGGTCTATGAACACTGAAGCTTTCTTT
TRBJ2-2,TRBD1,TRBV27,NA,CASSLDRVSAGELFF,TGTGCCAGCAGTTTGGACAGGGTGAGCGCCGGGGAGCTGTTTTTT
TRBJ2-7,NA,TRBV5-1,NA,CASSPERLDEQYF,TGCGCCAGCAGCCCGGAGCGGCTGGACGAGCAGTACTTC
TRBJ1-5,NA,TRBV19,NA,CASTSGGYSNQPQHF,TGTGCCAGTACCTCCGGAGGGTATAGCAATCAGCCCCAGCATTTT
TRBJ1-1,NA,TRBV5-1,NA,CASSSGQSDTEAFF,TGCGCCAGCAGCTCCGGACAGTCGGACACTGAAGCTTTCTTT
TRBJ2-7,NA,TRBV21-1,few,CASTRGSYEQYF,TGTGCCAGCACCCGGGGGAGTTACGAGCAGTACTTC
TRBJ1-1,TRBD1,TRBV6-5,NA,CASSPEGGQFASPFF,TGTGCCAGCAGTCCCGAGGGGGGACAGTTCGCCAGCCCTTTCTTT
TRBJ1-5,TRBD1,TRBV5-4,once,CASSFQGEPQHF,TGTGCCAGCAGTTTTCAGGGGGAGCCCCAGCATTTT
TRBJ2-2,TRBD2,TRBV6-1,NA,CASSEVAGSGTGELFF,TGTGCCAGCAGTGAAGTAGCGGGGTCGGGCACCGGGGAGCTGTTTTTT
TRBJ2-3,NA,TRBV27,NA,CASRWVGATDTQYF,TGTGCCAGCAGGTGGGTGGGGGCAACAGATACGCAGTATTTT
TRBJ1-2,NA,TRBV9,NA,CASSVERRLNYGYTF,TGTGCCAGCAGCGTAGAACGTCGCCTAAACTATGGCTACACCTTC
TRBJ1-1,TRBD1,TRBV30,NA,CAWSAGDRGSAFF,TGTGCCTGGTCTGCGGGGGACAGGGGTTCAGCTTTCTTT
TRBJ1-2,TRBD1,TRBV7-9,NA,CASSLGSRGQYYGYTF,TGTGCCAGCAGCTTAGGATCACGGGGACAGTACTATGGCTACACCTTC
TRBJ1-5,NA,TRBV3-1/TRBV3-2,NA,CASSATLRGFYQPQHF,TGTGCCAGCAGCGCGACCTTACGGGGGTTTTATCAGCCCCAGCATTTT
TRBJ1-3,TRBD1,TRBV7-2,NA,CASSLGLGQGAGNTIYF,TGTGCCAGCAGCTTAGGCCTGGGACAGGGAGCTGGAAACACCATATATTTT
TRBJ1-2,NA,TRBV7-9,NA,CASSLAEGYTF,TGTGCCAGCAGCTTAGCGGAGGGCTACACCTTC
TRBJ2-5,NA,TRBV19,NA,CASSPTGSEETQYF,TGTGCCAGTAGTCCCACAGGGTCGGAAGAGACCCAGTACTTC
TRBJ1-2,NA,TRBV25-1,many,CASSEVANYGYTF,TGTGCCAGCAGTGAGGTAGCTAACTATGGCTACACCTTC
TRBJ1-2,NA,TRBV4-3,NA,CASSPQKANYGYTF,TGCGCCAGCAGCCCCCAGAAAGCTAACTATGGCTACACCTTC
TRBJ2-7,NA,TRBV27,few,CASSLSQDYEQYF,TGTGCCAGCAGTCTCTCACAGGACTACGAGCAGTACTTC
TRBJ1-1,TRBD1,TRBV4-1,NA,CASSHANRGNTEAFF,TGCGCCAGCAGCCATGCCAACAGGGGGAACACTGAAGCTTTCTTT
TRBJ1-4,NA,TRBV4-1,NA,CASNPRGGQGEKLFF,TGCGCCAGCAACCCTAGGGGGGGGCAAGGGGAAAAACTGTTTTTT
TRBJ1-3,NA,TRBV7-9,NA,CASSSPLASRDTIYF,TGTGCCAGCAGCTCCCCCCTCGCCAGCAGGGACACCATATATTTT
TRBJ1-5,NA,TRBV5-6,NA,CASSLGGVGQPQHF,TGTGCCAGCAGCCTCGGGGGGGTAGGGCAGCCCCAGCATTTT
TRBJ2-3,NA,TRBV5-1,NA,CASSSTGGGTDTQYF,TGCGCCAGCAGCTCCACGGGTGGCGGCACAGATACGCAGTATTTT
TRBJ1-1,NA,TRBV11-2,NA,CASTSYILEEAFF,TGTGCCAGCACCAGCTACATTCTAGAAGAAGCTTTCTTT
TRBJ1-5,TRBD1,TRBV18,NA,CASSVLYSGTGVQPQHF,TGTGCCAGCTCAGTACTATATTCCGGGACAGGGGTCCAGCCCCAGCATTTT
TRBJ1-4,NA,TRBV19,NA,CASSIVLWESTNEKLFF,TGTGCCAGTAGTATCGTCTTATGGGAGTCAACTAATGAAAAACTGTTTTTT
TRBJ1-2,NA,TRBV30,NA,CAWSVNTRVYGYTF,TGTGCCTGGAGTGTAAACACTAGGGTGTATGGCTACACCTTC
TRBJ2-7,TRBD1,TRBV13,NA,CASSSQGVYEQYF,TGTGCCAGCAGTAGTCAGGGGGTGTACGAGCAGTACTTC
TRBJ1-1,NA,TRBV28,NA,CASTVPDSQAFF,TGTGCCAGCACTGTCCCGGACAGCCAAGCTTTCTTT
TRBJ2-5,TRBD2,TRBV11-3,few,CASSLGGLAEETQYF,TGTGCCAGCAGCTTAGGAGGACTAGCGGAAGAGACCCAGTACTTC
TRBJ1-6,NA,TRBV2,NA,CASSGDSQNSPLHF,TGTGCCAGCAGTGGCGACAGTCAGAATTCACCCCTCCACTTT
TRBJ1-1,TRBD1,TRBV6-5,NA,CASKIGGGDTEAFF,TGTGCCAGCAAGATAGGGGGCGGGGACACTGAAGCTTTCTTT
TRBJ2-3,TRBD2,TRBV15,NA,CATSTTAGGLADTQYF,TGTGCCACCAGCACAACAGCGGGGGGGCTTGCAGATACGCAGTATTTT
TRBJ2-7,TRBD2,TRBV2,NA,CASIKGLAGSTSYEQYF,TGTGCCAGCATCAAGGGACTAGCGGGGTCTACTTCCTACGAGCAGTACTTC
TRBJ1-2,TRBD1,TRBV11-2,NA,CASSSMEQGLGKIGYTF,TGTGCCAGCAGCTCCATGGAACAGGGGTTAGGGAAGATTGGCTACACCTTC
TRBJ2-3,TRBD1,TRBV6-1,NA,CASSENGLGTGTNTQYF,TGTGCCAGCAGTGAAAATGGTCTCGGGACAGGGACAAATACGCAGTATTTT
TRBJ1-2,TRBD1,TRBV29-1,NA,CSVEGQGTDPFGYTF,TGCAGCGTTGAAGGCCAGGGGACAGATCCCTTTGGCTACACCTTC
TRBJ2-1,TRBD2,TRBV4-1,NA,CASRSTSGGFSSYNEQFF,TGCGCCAGCAGGTCGACTAGCGGGGGGTTCAGCTCCTACAATGAGCAGTTCTTC
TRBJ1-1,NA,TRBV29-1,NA,CSVEEQFLGAFF,TGCAGCGTTGAAGAACAGTTCCTGGGAGCTTTCTTT
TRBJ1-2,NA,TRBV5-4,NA,CASSLDPGWGPYGYTF,TGTGCCAGCAGCTTGGACCCTGGCTGGGGGCCATATGGCTACACCTTC
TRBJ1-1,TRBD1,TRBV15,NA,CATSSGGQENTEAFF,TGTGCCACCAGCAGCGGGGGACAGGAGAACACTGAAGCTTTCTTT
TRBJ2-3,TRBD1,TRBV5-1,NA,CASSGDRGGDTQYF,TGCGCCAGCAGCGGGGACAGGGGAGGTGATACGCAGTATTTT
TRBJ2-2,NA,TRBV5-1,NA,CASSLAVGELFF,TGCGCCAGCAGCTTGGCGGTGGGGGAGCTGTTTTTT
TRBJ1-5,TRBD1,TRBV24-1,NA,CATIHRTGRHQPQHF,TGTGCCACCATTCATAGGACAGGCCGACATCAGCCCCAGCATTTT
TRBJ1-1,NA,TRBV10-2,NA,CASSEPQNVHRHTEAFF,TGCGCCAGCAGTGAGCCCCAGAACGTTCATCGTCACACTGAAGCTTTCTTT